The 7 T cell receptor beta chains below were found in one sample sequenced in a study of early T cells in non-severe SARS-CoV-2 infection. From the 5' RACE reads, TCRdb called clonotypes with MiXCR, one entry per CDR3 protein. The sample shows under 70,000 distinct CDR3 sequences, less than 5% of them seen only once. The sequencing sample was made of whole blood. These receptors all stem from an adult who was a healthcare worker with PCR-confirmed SARS-CoV-2 infection or an uninfected control (not recorded which).

This clonotype was seen repeatedly, ten times or more. The rearrangement links TRBV19 to TRBJ2-4; D assignment may be TRBD1 or TRBD2 (6 bases each). Germline assignment: CDR1 LNHDA and CDR2 SQIVND (reference sequence). Trimming took off 3 bases at V and 13 bases at J, with 25 bases between the two ends. The CDR3 has 16 amino acids. CDR3 protein: CASSISPAGGGGLQYF. Written as DNA, the CDR3 is TGTGCCAGTAGTATCTCCCCGGCGGGCGGAGGGGGATTACAGTACTTC.

This clonotype was recorded many times. The chain has TRBV24-1 and TRBJ1-5; D call uncertain. In germline, CDR1 is KGHDR, CDR2 SFDVKD. Trimming left V 3 bases short and J 5 bases short, with 10 bases between. The CDR3 extends over 14 amino acids. The CDR3: CATSDGGNHQPQHF. Here the CDR3 DNA reads TGTGCCACCAGTGATGGAGGGAACCATCAGCCCCAGCATTTT.

This clonotype was recorded at least ten times. The gene calls are TRBV20-1 and TRBJ1-1, with D perhaps TRBD1 (6 bases). The germline V gene has CDR1 DFQATT and CDR2 SNEGSKA (reference sequence). V was cut by 2 bases and J by 3 bases, with 10 bases left in between. The CDR3 sequence is 13 residues long. The CDR3 bases are TGCAGTGCTAGACCAGGGGCGGACACTGAAGCTTTCTTT. Its translation: CSARPGADTEAFF.

This clonotype came up many times. This chain joins TRBV20-1 and TRBJ2-3, with D tentatively TRBD1 (5 bases). From germline, CDR1 is DFQATT and CDR2 SNEGSKA (reference sequence). The CDR3 length is 16 residues. V lost 3 bases and J lost 7, with 23 bases in between. In DNA form, the CDR3 reads TGCAGTGCTAGTACCCTCTCCATACTGGGGCTAAATACGCAGTATTTT. Protein sequence: CSASTLSILGLNTQYF.

The gene calls are TRBV7-2 and TRBJ2-7; TRBD2 matches 8 bases. V shed 1 base and J 4 bases; nucleotides not matched to a gene: 3. The CDR3 runs 14 residues. The germline CDR1 and CDR2 sequences are SGHTA and FQGNSA. The CDR3 spells CASSLGPGGYEQYF. For the CDR3, the DNA is TGTGCCAGCAGCTTAGGCCCGGGGGGGTACGAGCAGTACTTC.

This clonotype was found many times. The rearrangement links TRBV10-3 to TRBJ1-3; TRBD1 agrees at 7 bases. The CDR3 runs 14 residues. Germline V CDR1 and CDR2: ENHRY, SYGVKD. Germline trimming cut 2 bases from V and 4 bases from J; bases unmatched to any gene: 2. The CDR3 DNA reads TGTGCCATCAGTGAGCGGACAGGAGGAAACACCATATATTTT. Its protein product is CAISERTGGNTIYF.

This clonotype has a count of ten or more. The chain carries TRBV20-1 and TRBJ1-2; a possible D gene is TRBD1 (5 bases). The germline gives CDR1 DFQATT, CDR2 SNEGSKA (reference sequence). The CDR3 has 13 residues. Between the trimmed V and J ends, which lost 3 bases and 4 bases, there was a span of 12 bases. The CDR3 sequence: CSARDGRAYGYTF. CDR3 DNA sequence: TGCAGTGCTAGGGATGGCAGGGCCTATGGCTACACCTTC.